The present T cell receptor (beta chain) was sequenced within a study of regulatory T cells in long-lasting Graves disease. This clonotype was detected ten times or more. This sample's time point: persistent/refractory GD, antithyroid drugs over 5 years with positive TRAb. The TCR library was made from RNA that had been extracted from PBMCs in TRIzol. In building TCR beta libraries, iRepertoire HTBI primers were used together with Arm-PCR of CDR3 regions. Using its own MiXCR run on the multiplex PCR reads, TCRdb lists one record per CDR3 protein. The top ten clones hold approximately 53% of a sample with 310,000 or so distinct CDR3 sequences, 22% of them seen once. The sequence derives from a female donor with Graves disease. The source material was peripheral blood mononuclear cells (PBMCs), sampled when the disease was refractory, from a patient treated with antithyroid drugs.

CDR3 region: CSALGEGAETQYF. CDR3 in DNA: TGCAGTGCCCTGGGCGAGGGGGCAGAGACCCAGTACTTC. This sequence joins TRBV20-1 and TRBJ2-5, with 7 bases matching TRBD1. CDR3 length equals 13 residues. V was pared by 6 bases and J by 4 bases, with 8 bases of the junction left unmatched. CDR1 and CDR2 from the germline V gene are DFQATT and SNEGSKA (reference sequence).